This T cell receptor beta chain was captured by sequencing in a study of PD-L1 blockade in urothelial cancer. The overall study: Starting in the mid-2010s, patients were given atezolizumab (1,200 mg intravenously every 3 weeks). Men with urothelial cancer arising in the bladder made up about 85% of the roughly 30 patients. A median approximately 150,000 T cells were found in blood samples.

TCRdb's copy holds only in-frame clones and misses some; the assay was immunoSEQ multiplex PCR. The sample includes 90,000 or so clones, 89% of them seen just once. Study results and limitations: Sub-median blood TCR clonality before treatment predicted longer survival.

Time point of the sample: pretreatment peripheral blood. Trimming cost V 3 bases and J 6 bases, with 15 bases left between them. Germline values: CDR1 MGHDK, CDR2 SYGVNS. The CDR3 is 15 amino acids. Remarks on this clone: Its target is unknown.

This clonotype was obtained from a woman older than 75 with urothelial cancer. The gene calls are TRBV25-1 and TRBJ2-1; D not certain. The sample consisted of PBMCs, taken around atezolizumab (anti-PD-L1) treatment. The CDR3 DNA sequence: TGTGCCAGCAGTGAGTGGCAAGCCACGGGCAATGAGCAGTTCTTC. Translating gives CASSEWQATGNEQFF.